This TCR beta chain was identified in a study of T cell responses to AZD1222 COVID-19 vaccine. Study results and limitations: In all cases, repertoires were sampled only after the peak T cell response. After two AZD1222 doses, spike-specific TCR breadth and depth rose versus day 0. Reportedly, nearly half the spike-specific TCRs target unmutated variant regions. In a largely white British group with more females than males, clonal diversity was possibly underestimated.

V dropped 5 bases and J dropped 0 bases, with 11 bases sitting between them. This CDR3 has 15 amino acids. In germline, CDR1 is SGHTA, CDR2 FQGNSA. Concerning this clone: Its antigen is not identified.

Generated by immunoSEQ multiplex PCR, the TCRdb table keeps only in-frame clones and is missing some. The repertoire holds 100,000 to 150,000 clones, with 86% as singletons. The sequence derives from an adult in good health. Sequenced here: peripheral blood, sampled on day 0 of AZD1222 vaccination. The chain recombines TRBV7-2 with TRBJ1-3; TRBD1 might be the D (5 bases). The CDR3 bases are TGTGCCAGCAGCCGGGGACGGGGCTCTGGAAACACCATATATTTT. Its translation is CASSRGRGSGNTIYF.